This T cell receptor beta chain was sequenced in a study of early stage breast cancer tumors. Turning to the study itself: About 8 ER+/PR+/HER2- tumors were invasive ductal; four were invasive lobular.

Data came from immunoSEQ multiplex PCR; TCRdb stores just in-frame clones and leaves some out. The data contain more than 20,000 clones, more than 75% of them seen just once; the ten biggest clones take up roughly a quarter. General study results and limits: Tumors had around 2.5-fold higher T cell density than normal breast. Comparing each tissue with blood distinguished tumor from normal in most of the 16 patients. Commonly generated sequences made up most enriched TCRB sequences shared between patients.

The CDR3 loop spans 14 amino acids. Germline loops: CDR1 SGHNT, CDR2 YYREEE (reference sequence). V lost 4 bases to trimming and J lost 5 bases, with 15 bases between them. Comment on this clone: Its specificity is not known.

The TCR comes from a person aged 55 to 70 with breast cancer. This chain joins TRBV5-4 and TRBJ2-5; D uncertain. Source material: blood. CDR3 nucleotides: TGTGCCAGCAGCGGGGAAGGTTTGTGGGAGACCCAGTACTTC. Protein product: CASSGEGLWETQYF.